Shown below are 26 T cell receptor beta chains from a single sample sequenced in a study of blood T cell repertoires in COVID-19. The protocol was immunoSEQ multiplex PCR, while the TCRdb copy is restricted to in-frame clones and leaves out a portion. The sample lists 200,000 to 300,000 clones, 65% to 90% occurring once. Sequenced sample: peripheral blood. The source of these receptors is a man in his forties who had recovered from COVID-19.

A remark on this clone: The sample carries other DNA sequences with the same CDR3. The genes are TRBV14 and TRBJ2-3, with D possibly TRBD2 on 5 matching bases. CDR3 length: 15 amino acids. Trimming stripped 1 base from V and 2 bases from J, with 10 bases between. Germline values: CDR1 SGHDN, CDR2 FVKESK. The CDR3 region is CASSQGSGSTDTQYF. The CDR3 DNA reads as TGTGCCAGCAGCCAAGGGAGCGGATCCACAGATACGCAGTATTTT.

This chain uses TRBV2 with TRBJ1-3; TRBD1 agrees at 8 bases. Germline-derived CDR1 and CDR2 are SNHLY and FYNNEI. This CDR3 has 15 residues. The J segment lost 4 bases and the V segment lost 1 base, leaving 3 bases of the junction unmatched. CDR3: CASSEDRGRGNTIYF. CDR3 nucleotides: TGTGCCAGCAGTGAAGACAGGGGGAGAGGAAACACCATATATTTT. The full variable domain, in which reference TRBV2 and TRBJ1-3 provide the parts outside the CDR3, is EPEVTQTPSHQVTQMGQEVILRCVPISNHLYFYWYRQILGQKVEFLVSFYNNEISEKSEIFDDQFSVERPDGSNFTLKIRSTKLEDSAMYFCASSEDRGRGNTIYFGEGSWLTVV.

The rearrangement links TRBV6-2 or TRBV6-3 to TRBJ1-1; no definite D call. This CDR3 has 17 amino acids. Germline V lookup: CDR1 MNHEY, CDR2 SVGEGT. V was shortened by 4 bases and J by 0 bases, with 18 bases between the two germline ends. The CDR3 sequence: CASSSGKTGSMNTEAFF. In DNA, the CDR3 is TGTGCCAGCAGTTCCGGCAAAACGGGTTCCATGAACACTGAAGCTTTCTTT.

The rearrangement links TRBV6-6 to TRBJ2-5; 8 bases are shared with TRBD1. The V segment lost 0 bases and the J segment 5 bases; nucleotides outside the gene matches: 5. CDR1 and CDR2 (germline): MNHNY, SVGAGI (reference sequence). The CDR3 spans 15 residues. In nucleotides, the CDR3 is TGTGCCAGCAGTTACTCGGGACAGGCAGGGGAGACCCAGTACTTC. Translated: CASSYSGQAGETQYF.

The rearrangement links TRBV5-1 to TRBJ1-5; tentative D call: TRBD1 (5 bases). This CDR3 spans 13 amino acids. Germline loops: CDR1 SGHRS, CDR2 YFSETQ. Trimming removed 2 bases from V and 8 bases from J, with 11 bases in between. For the CDR3, the DNA is TGCGCCAGCAGCTTAACAGGATGGGAGCCCCAGCATTTT. The encoded protein is CASSLTGWEPQHF.

V gene TRBV6-5 combines with J gene TRBJ1-5; perhaps TRBD1 as D (6 bases). Trimming cost V 7 bases and J 3 bases, with 16 bases left between them. CDR3 length equals 15 residues. Germline V gene sequence: CDR1 MNHEY, CDR2 SVGAGI. In DNA form, the CDR3 reads TGTGCCAGCATAGACAGGTTAGGAGCCAATCAGCCCCAGCATTTT. The encoded protein is CASIDRLGANQPQHF.

Worth noting for this clone: The identical CDR3 is also encoded by other nucleotide sequences in the sample. V and J are TRBV10-3 and TRBJ2-1; 9 bases line up with TRBD2. The CDR3 consists of 14 residues. Germline V gives CDR1 ENHRY, CDR2 SYGVKD. V dropped 8 bases and J dropped 4; count of bases not matched to a gene: 6. CDR3 sequence (DNA): TGTGCCATCTCCCTAGCGGGATCGTACAATGAGCAGTTCTTC. This codes for CAISLAGSYNEQFF.

The V gene is TRBV15, the J gene TRBJ2-1; 8 nucleotides align to TRBD2. The CDR3 totals 17 residues. The trim removed 0 bases at V and 3 bases at J, leaving 7 bases unmatched. Germline values: CDR1 LNHNV, CDR2 YYDKDF (reference sequence). The CDR3 coding sequence is TGTGCCACCAGCAGAGATCTTGCGGGACTAGTCTACAATGAGCAGTTCTTC. It yields the protein CATSRDLAGLVYNEQFF.

In this sample, this clone turned up once. The chain recombines TRBV9 with TRBJ2-1; a weak D match, TRBD2 (6 bases). The CDR3 is made up of 14 amino acids. V lost 3 bases and J 8 bases, leaving 15 bases between the germline ends. In germline, CDR1 is SGDLS, CDR2 YYNGEE. Here the CDR3 reads CASSGAGWGDEQFF. The CDR3 DNA follows: TGTGCCAGCAGCGGAGCCGGGTGGGGGGATGAGCAGTTCTTC. The complete variable domain, with remaining parts taken from reference TRBV9 and TRBJ2-1, reads DSGVTQTPKHLITATGQRVTLRCSPRSGDLSVYWYQQSLDQGLQFLIQYYNGEERAKGNILERFSAQQFPDLHSELNLSSLELGDSALYFCASSGAGWGDEQFFGPGTRLTVL.

This chain links TRBV11-2 with TRBJ1-1; no definite D call. The CDR3 has 14 amino acids. The V gene's germline CDR1 is SGHAT and CDR2 FQNNGV. V was clipped by 1 base and J by 1 base, with 7 bases between them. CDR3: CASSLVLRNTEAFF. The CDR3 region has the DNA TGTGCCAGCAGCTTAGTTCTCCGGAACACTGAAGCTTTCTTT.

This clone was picked up a small number of times. The CDR3 loop is CATSRGTVENQPQHF. The CDR3 coding sequence is TGTGCCACCAGCAGGGGGACAGTCGAAAATCAGCCCCAGCATTTT. The V call is TRBV15, the J call TRBJ1-5, with 7 bases identical to TRBD1. Germline values: CDR1 LNHNV, CDR2 YYDKDF (reference sequence). This CDR3 is built from 15 residues. V was pared by 3 bases and J by 4 bases, with 6 bases of the junction left unmatched.

This chain connects TRBV21-1 to TRBJ2-5; TRBD2 reflects the table's D call only, with no check against the DNA. TRBV21-1 is described as a pseudogene. This CDR3 has 14 residues. The CDR3 spells CASSSRGAKETQYF. For the CDR3, the DNA is TGTGCCAGCAGCTCCCGCGGAGCAAAAGAGACCCAGTACTTC.

The chain recombines TRBV27 with TRBJ2-1; no definite D call. CDR1 is MNHEY, CDR2 SMNVEV, per germline (reference sequence). The CDR3 has 13 amino acids. Trimming pared 0 bases from V and 4 bases from J, leaving 4 bases between. The CDR3 sequence is CASSLSRYNEQFF. The CDR3 bases are TGTGCCAGCAGTTTATCCAGGTACAATGAGCAGTTCTTC.

The chain is built from TRBV7-2 and TRBJ1-2; D is unresolved. V dropped 1 base and J dropped 0 bases, with 12 bases sitting between them. This CDR3 is 16 amino acids long. Germline values: CDR1 SGHTA, CDR2 FQGNSA. The CDR3 DNA reads as TGTGCCAGCAGCTTAGGGTTTCAGAGGTCTAACTATGGCTACACCTTC. Protein product: CASSLGFQRSNYGYTF.

CDR3 bases: TGTGCCAGCAGTTCCAAACCGACTAGCGGTGAGCAGTTCTTC. Translating it yields CASSSKPTSGEQFF. The chain recombines TRBV6-5 with TRBJ2-1, with 9 positions matching TRBD2. The junction had 7 bases not matched to a gene; V was cut back by 4 bases and J by 9 bases. This CDR3 has 14 amino acids. Germline V CDR1 and CDR2: MNHEY, SVGAGI.

The V gene is TRBV21-1, the J gene TRBJ2-4; the table's TRBD1 call for D was not verified on the DNA. TRBV21-1 is flagged as a pseudogene. The CDR3 runs 16 residues. CDR3 loop: CASSKEGKQEKNIQYF. DNA for the CDR3: TGTGCCAGCAGCAAAGAGGGGAAACAAGAGAAAAACATTCAGTACTTC.

This clone was seen just once. The chain carries TRBV11-3 and TRBJ2-1; TRBD2 matches at 8 bases. The length of the CDR3 is 14 residues. The germline gives CDR1 SGHNT, CDR2 YENEEA. Trimming cost V 6 bases and J 1 base; bases outside gene matches: 2. CDR3 sequence reads: CASSAGGSYNEQFF. The CDR3 bases are TGTGCCAGCAGTGCGGGGGGATCCTACAATGAGCAGTTCTTC.

This clone has a handful of counts. The chain links TRBV5-1 to TRBJ1-1, with D possibly matching TRBD1 (6 bases). Germline-derived CDR1 and CDR2 are SGHRS and YFSETQ. The V end was cut by 4 bases, the J end by 1 base, with 8 bases between. This CDR3 is built from 13 residues. The CDR3 bases are TGCGCCAGCAGCGTGGGACAGAACACTGAAGCTTTCTTT. Protein product: CASSVGQNTEAFF.

In this sample, this clone turned up a few times. The chain carries TRBV6-5 and TRBJ2-1; D perhaps matches TRBD2 (5 bases). Germline CDR1 MNHEY, CDR2 SVGAGI. This CDR3 contains 13 residues. Trimming took off 3 bases at V and 12 bases at J, with 15 bases between the two ends. The CDR3 here is CASSYNEGSRQFF. Here the CDR3 DNA reads TGTGCCAGCAGTTATAATGAGGGCTCACGGCAGTTCTTC.

The chain uses TRBV11-3 and TRBJ2-1; a weak D match, TRBD1 (5 bases). The CDR3 runs to 14 residues. Germline V lookup: CDR1 SGHNT, CDR2 YENEEA. Trimming took 3 bases from V and 9 from J, leaving 15 bases between them. The CDR3 bases are TGTGCCAGCAGCTTGATTTCAGGGCGAGGTGAGCAGTTCTTC. Encoded protein: CASSLISGRGEQFF.

V and J are TRBV11-3 and TRBJ1-2, with D perhaps TRBD1 (6 bases). V shed 5 bases and J shed 3 bases, with 10 bases lying between them. Germline V gene lookup returns CDR1 SGHNT and CDR2 YENEEA. This CDR3 spans 13 amino acids. The DNA of the CDR3 is TGTGCCAGCAGCGAAGGACAGTACTATGGCTACACCTTC. Amino acids: CASSEGQYYGYTF.

Turning to this clone: Compared with germline, one end of the junction differs, possibly owing to a read error. The chain is built from TRBV5-6 and TRBJ2-1, with D perhaps matching TRBD2 (6 bases). CDR1 SGHDT and CDR2 YYEEEE come from the germline V gene. The CDR3 totals 16 residues. CDR3 in DNA: TGTGCCAGCACCTTGTTAGGGCTAGCGAGTCAGATCGGGCAGTTCTTC. Protein: CASTLLGLASQIGQFF.

Here the CDR3 reads CASSGLAANEQFF. The DNA of the CDR3 is TGTGCCAGCAGCGGACTAGCGGCCAATGAGCAGTTCTTC. This chain uses TRBV6-5 with TRBJ2-1, with 10 bases identical to TRBD2. The length of the CDR3 is 13 residues. V was clipped by 6 bases and J by 6 bases; unmatched bases: 2. The V gene's germline CDR1 is MNHEY and CDR2 SVGAGI.

The chain employs TRBV18 and TRBJ2-1, with 7 bases lining up with TRBD2. J was trimmed by 9 bases and V by 0 bases; bases with no gene match: 8. The CDR3 totals 15 residues. Germline CDR1 KGHSH, CDR2 LQKENI. The chain's CDR3 is CASSPPMAGETEQFF. The CDR3 region has the DNA TGTGCCAGCTCACCACCGATGGCGGGGGAGACTGAGCAGTTCTTC.

This chain links TRBV24-1 with TRBJ2-4; TRBD1 aligns across 7 bases. The V gene's germline CDR1 is KGHDR and CDR2 SFDVKD. The CDR3 extends over 16 amino acids. Losses at the gene ends were 9 bases for V and 5 bases for J; bases not matched to a gene: 15. This CDR3 reads CATGDRVKRGENIQYF. For the CDR3, the DNA is TGTGCCACCGGAGACAGGGTCAAGAGAGGGGAAAACATTCAGTACTTC.

This chain joins TRBV6-5 and TRBJ1-1; 9 bases align to TRBD1. This CDR3 contains 14 residues. The germline V gene encodes CDR1 MNHEY and CDR2 SVGAGI. V lost 0 bases and J lost 4; bases outside the gene matches: 0. The CDR3 region is CASSYSDRGTEAFF. In DNA form, the CDR3 reads TGTGCCAGCAGTTACTCGGACAGGGGCACTGAAGCTTTCTTT.